This passage covers 16 T cell receptor beta chains from one sample sequenced in a study of CD8 T cells in Susac syndrome. An input of roughly 0.5 to 1 ug of RNA was subjected to reverse transcription using random hexamers. MiXCR was run by TCRdb on the immunoSEQ multiplex PCR reads, yielding one entry per CDR3 protein. The sample has about 120,000 distinct CDR3 sequences, around 94% seen once. The sample comprised CD4+ T cells from PBMCs. The source is a human donor in good health.

V gene TRBV3-1 combines with J gene TRBJ1-5, with a possible D match to TRBD1 (5 bases). Germline V gene lookup returns CDR1 LGHDT and CDR2 YNNKEL (reference sequence). Trimming pared 0 bases from V and 5 bases from J, leaving 11 bases between. The CDR3 contains 15 residues. This CDR3 reads CASSQDPQGDQPQHF. The CDR3 DNA reads as TGTGCCAGCAGCCAAGATCCGCAAGGGGATCAGCCCCAGCATTTT.

The V call is TRBV20-1, the J call TRBJ2-2; 13 bases match TRBD2. CDR3 length: 16 amino acids. V was pared by 3 bases and J by 7 bases, with 8 bases of the junction left unmatched. The germline V gene encodes CDR1 DFQATT and CDR2 SNEGSKA (reference sequence). The CDR3 nucleotides are TGCAGTGCTAGCAGGGAACTAGCGGGAGGGATCGGGGAGCTGTTTTTT. It is translated as CSASRELAGGIGELFF.

The chain recombines TRBV3-1 with TRBJ2-7; 16 bases align to TRBD2. Germline values: CDR1 LGHDT, CDR2 YNNKEL (reference sequence). The CDR3 is 16 amino acids. Trimming cost V 4 bases and J 9 bases; bases outside gene matches: 9. The CDR3 DNA follows: TGTGCCAGCAGCCCTCCCGGGACTAGCGGGAGGGCCCCGCAGTACTTC. It translates to CASSPPGTSGRAPQYF.

The chain joins TRBV7-2 to TRBJ2-2; 7 nucleotides match TRBD2. With 3 bases clipped from V and 7 bases from J, the junction kept 11 bases outside the gene matches. Germline assignment: CDR1 SGHTA and CDR2 FQGNSA. The CDR3 extends over 16 amino acids. CDR3 protein: CASSFEPSGKIGELFF. The CDR3 DNA reads as TGTGCCAGCAGCTTTGAGCCGAGCGGGAAAATCGGGGAGCTGTTTTTT.

The chain uses TRBV5-6 and TRBJ2-5; possibly TRBD1 for D (5 bases). The CDR3 runs 12 residues. V dropped 2 bases and J dropped 5 bases, with 7 bases sitting between them. Germline V CDR1 and CDR2: SGHDT, YYEEEE. The CDR3 region has the DNA TGTGCCAGCAGCTTCCCAGGGGAGACCCAGTACTTC. Its protein is CASSFPGETQYF.

The rearrangement uses TRBV7-3 and TRBJ2-1; 10 bases are a match to TRBD2. The V segment lost 5 bases and the J segment 7 bases; nucleotides outside the gene matches: 8. CDR3 length: 15 amino acids. Germline CDR1 reads SGHTA; CDR2 reads FQGTGA. CDR3 in amino acids: CASSASGSLGNEQFF. In DNA, the CDR3 is TGTGCCAGCAGCGCTAGCGGGAGTCTTGGGAATGAGCAGTTCTTC.

This clonotype was seen a single time. J is TRBJ1-4 and V is TRBV7-2; TRBD1 is a possible D gene (6 bases). This CDR3 contains 14 residues. Trimming took 4 bases from V and 0 from J, leaving 6 bases between them. Germline lookup yields CDR1 SGHTA and CDR2 FQGNSA. CDR3: CASSYRATNEKLFF. The CDR3 nucleotides are TGTGCCAGCAGCTACAGGGCAACTAATGAAAAACTGTTTTTT. Full variable domain (outside the CDR3, taken from reference TRBV7-2 and TRBJ1-4): GAGVSQSPSNKVTEKGKDVELRCDPISGHTALYWYRQSLGQGLEFLIYFQGNSAPDKSGLPSDRFSAERTGGSVSTLTIQRTQQEDSAVYLCASSYRATNEKLFFGSGTQLSVL.

The chain combines TRBV5-1 with TRBJ2-7; 8 bases agree with TRBD1. Per germline, CDR1 SGHRS and CDR2 YFSETQ. The J segment lost 3 bases and the V segment lost 4 bases, leaving 3 bases of the junction unmatched. The CDR3 is 13 amino acids. CDR3 loop: CASSGTGDYEQYF. The CDR3 DNA follows: TGCGCCAGCAGCGGGACAGGAGACTACGAGCAGTACTTC.

The CDR3 DNA is TGTGCCAGCAGTCGAAGCGGGATGAGCACAGATACGCAGTATTTT. Translation gives CASSRSGMSTDTQYF. The gene calls are TRBV14 and TRBJ2-3, with 7 bases matching TRBD2. This CDR3 region has 15 residues. Germline-derived CDR1 and CDR2 are SGHDN and FVKESK. V shed 6 bases and J 0 bases; nucleotides not matched to a gene: 6.

V and J are TRBV5-1 and TRBJ2-4; weak D call: TRBD2 (7 bases). The CDR3 consists of 16 residues. Germline assignment: CDR1 SGHRS and CDR2 YFSETQ. Trimming took off 4 bases at V and 0 bases at J, with 14 bases between the two ends. The CDR3 loop reads CASSLAGAPAKNIQYF. CDR3 in DNA: TGCGCCAGCAGCCTCGCGGGGGCCCCAGCCAAAAACATTCAGTACTTC.

The chain employs TRBV5-1 and TRBJ2-2, with D unresolved. The V gene's germline CDR1 is SGHRS and CDR2 YFSETQ. CDR3 length equals 15 residues. Trimming took 4 bases from V and 0 from J, leaving 10 bases between them. The CDR3 spells CASSLRTANTGELFF. CDR3 nucleotides: TGCGCCAGCAGCCTTAGGACGGCGAACACCGGGGAGCTGTTTTTT.

The CDR3 here is CASSLEVLAQSGDTQYF. The CDR3 nucleotides are TGCGCCAGCAGCTTGGAGGTTCTAGCGCAATCTGGGGATACGCAGTATTTT. The chain uses TRBV5-1 and TRBJ2-3; D may be TRBD2 (6 bases). The germline V gene encodes CDR1 SGHRS and CDR2 YFSETQ. V was shortened by 0 bases and J by 6 bases, with 20 bases between the two germline ends. This CDR3 spans 17 amino acids.

The chain is built from TRBV19 and TRBJ2-1, with D possibly TRBD1 on 7 matching bases. Trimming pared 6 bases from V and 4 bases from J, leaving 16 bases between. Germline V lookup: CDR1 LNHDA, CDR2 SQIVND (reference sequence). The CDR3 loop spans 15 amino acids. The CDR3: CASRTEGATYNEQFF. CDR3 sequence (DNA): TGTGCCAGTAGGACGGAGGGGGCAACGTACAATGAGCAGTTCTTC.

V usage is TRBV7-9 and J usage is TRBJ2-1; 9 nucleotides line up with TRBD2. The CDR3 totals 17 residues. Per the germline V gene, CDR1 is SEHNR and CDR2 is FQNEAQ (reference sequence). V was pared by 2 bases and J by 7 bases, with 12 bases of the junction left unmatched. The CDR3, as DNA: TGTGCCAGCAGCTTATTAAGCGGGAGGTTAGTGGGGAATGAGCAGTTCTTC. Its protein is CASSLLSGRLVGNEQFF.

The rearrangement uses TRBV7-8 and TRBJ2-3, with D maybe TRBD1 (6 bases). The V end was cut by 5 bases, the J end by 11 bases, with 14 bases between. Germline V gene lookup returns CDR1 SGHVS and CDR2 FQNEAQ. The CDR3 extends over 12 amino acids. The CDR3 region has the DNA TGTGCCAGCAGCGCTCTGGGGGCGGTGCAGTATTTT. It is translated as CASSALGAVQYF.

The chain recombines TRBV3-1 with TRBJ2-7; TRBD1 aligns across 7 bases. With 1 base clipped from V and 4 bases from J, the junction kept 4 bases outside the gene matches. In germline, CDR1 is LGHDT, CDR2 YNNKEL (reference sequence). The CDR3 consists of 14 residues. The CDR3 sequence is CASSQVGQRYEQYF. The CDR3 DNA sequence: TGTGCCAGCAGCCAAGTGGGACAGAGGTACGAGCAGTACTTC.